This TCR beta chain was sequenced in a study of spatial heterogeneity in lung cancer. Study-wide background: As counted in raw reads, each unique TCR and UMI combination appeared more than ten times on average.

A single record per CDR3 protein comes from TCRdb applying MiXCR to the 5' RACE reads. This sample yields 11,000 or so distinct CDR3 sequences, of which about 4% are seen a single time; roughly 7.8% belongs to the top ten. Germline loops: CDR1 MNHEY, CDR2 SMNVEV (reference sequence). V was pared by 2 bases and J by 7 bases, with 6 bases between. This CDR3 has 13 residues. This clonotype was recorded at least ten times. Time point given: sample taken at primary tumor resection. Whole RNA from tumor, nontumor lung or frozen PBMC was sequenced unsorted. Samples were donated by 72 untreated early-stage non-small cell lung cancer patients.

This clonotype was sampled from a male donor with early-stage non-small cell lung cancer. Sequencing was performed on normal lung tissue next to the tumor, taken at surgery. V gene TRBV27 combines with J gene TRBJ1-6; D is unresolved. The CDR3 DNA reads TGTGCCAGCAGTTTAAGGACGAATTCACCCCTCCACTTT. Protein product: CASSLRTNSPLHF.